Following are 14 T cell receptor beta chains from one sample sequenced in a study of blood T cells in healthy people across ages. Alongside a J-beta primer mix, a sample-barcoded 5' primer served in a second PCR lasting roughly 6 to 11 cycles. TCRdb re-derived calls from the 5' RACE reads in MiXCR, one entry per CDR3 protein. The profile shows approximately 1.5 million distinct CDR3 sequences, approximately 43% of them singletons. Sequenced sample: blood. The receptors originated from a woman between 18 and 29 years old in good health.

V and J are TRBV20-1 and TRBJ1-1; D may be TRBD1 (5 bases). V lost 2 bases, J lost 5 bases, and 18 bases lay in between. CDR3 size: 15 residues. Germline CDR1 and CDR2: DFQATT and SNEGSKA (reference sequence). CDR3 in DNA: TGCAGTGCTAGAACAGCCAGCGGGGGTTGGACTGAAGCTTTCTTT. Its translation is CSARTASGGWTEAFF.

Only a few counts were recorded for this clonotype. The chain combines TRBV4-3 with TRBJ1-2; D not resolved. Germline CDR1 reads LGHNA; CDR2 reads YSLEER. V gave up 2 bases and J gave up 4 bases, with 11 bases separating them. This CDR3 is 14 amino acids long. CDR3 amino acids: CASSQSKGLYGYTF. CDR3 coding DNA: TGCGCCAGCAGCCAAAGCAAAGGCCTCTATGGCTACACCTTC.

This clonotype was seen ten or more times. The rearrangement joins TRBV9 to TRBJ2-3; D tentatively reads TRBD1 or TRBD2 (5 bases each). The CDR3 runs to 13 residues. CDR1 and CDR2 from the germline V gene are SGDLS and YYNGEE. V was trimmed by 6 bases and J by 0 bases, leaving 8 bases between them. CDR3 region: CASTRDSTDTQYF. The CDR3 DNA follows: TGTGCCAGCACCCGGGACAGCACAGATACGCAGTATTTT. Combining the CDR3 with reference TRBV9 and TRBJ2-3 gives the whole variable domain DSGVTQTPKHLITATGQRVTLRCSPRSGDLSVYWYQQSLDQGLQFLIQYYNGEERAKGNILERFSAQQFPDLHSELNLSSLELGDSALYFCASTRDSTDTQYFGPGTRLTVL.

Regarding this clonotype: A read error may be the cause here, since a much bigger clone is one base away. This sequence joins TRBV7-2 and TRBJ2-5; 7 nucleotides line up with TRBD1. Germline values: CDR1 SGHTA, CDR2 FQGNSA. CDR3 length equals 14 residues. Trimming took 5 bases from V and 11 from J; bases not matched to a gene: 14. Written as DNA, the CDR3 is TGTGCCAGCAGCACGGGACAGAACTACAATGAGCAGTACTTC. The encoded protein is CASSTGQNYNEQYF.

Concerning this clonotype: A read error is possible here, since a much larger clone lies one base away. The chain couples TRBV7-2 to TRBJ2-1; D is perhaps TRBD1 or TRBD2 (5 bases each). The assigned J gene may be wrong: the sequence end matches TRBJ2-7 better. Germline CDR1 SGHTA, CDR2 FQGNSA. CDR3 length: 18 residues. The DNA of the CDR3 is TGTGCCAGCAGCTCTCGCTTTAGCGAGGGGAGCTCCTACAATGAGCAGTACTTC. It translates to CASSSRFSEGSSYNEQYF.

The V and J genes are TRBV6-2 or TRBV6-3 and TRBJ2-1; 11 positions agree with TRBD2. The V gene's germline CDR1 is MNHEY and CDR2 SVGEGT. The CDR3 covers 16 residues. After removal of 6 bases from V and 6 bases from J, the junction contained 10 bases not matched to a gene. This CDR3 reads CASRFLAGGDFNEQFF. The CDR3 DNA follows: TGTGCCAGCAGATTCCTAGCGGGAGGTGATTTCAATGAGCAGTTCTTC.

There are a few counts of this clonotype. The chain has TRBV20-1 and TRBJ2-3, with D unclear. Germline V CDR1 and CDR2: DFQATT, SNEGSKA (reference sequence). This CDR3 has 14 residues. Trimming left V 6 bases short and J 2 bases short, with 15 bases between. CDR3 loop: CSAPSGYTTDTQYF. The CDR3 DNA is TGCAGTGCCCCTAGTGGCTACACCACAGATACGCAGTATTTT.

This clonotype occurred a few times. The gene calls are TRBV7-9 and TRBJ2-3; TRBD2 agrees at 7 bases. The junction had 10 bases not matched to a gene; V was cut back by 5 bases and J by 2 bases. Germline V gives CDR1 SEHNR, CDR2 FQNEAQ (reference sequence). The CDR3 covers 16 residues. DNA for the CDR3: TGTGCCAGCAGCCCATTCGGCGGGAGAGACACAGATACGCAGTATTTT. This gives the protein CASSPFGGRDTDTQYF.

This clonotype was observed a single time. J is TRBJ2-7 and V is TRBV6-6; maybe TRBD1 (6 bases). This CDR3 has 15 amino acids. Germline V gene data show CDR1 as MNHNY and CDR2 as SVGAGI (reference sequence). V lost 8 bases and J lost 3, with 20 bases in between. The CDR3 sequence: CASLGSHRADYEQYF. The CDR3 region has the DNA TGTGCCAGCCTAGGCTCCCACAGGGCGGACTACGAGCAGTACTTC.

The sample holds a few counts of this clonotype. The chain has TRBV4-3 and TRBJ2-7, with TRBD1 as a possible D gene (5 bases). Trimming took 0 bases from V and 3 from J, leaving 18 bases between them. Germline assignment: CDR1 LGHNA and CDR2 YSLEER. This CDR3 is built from 17 residues. The CDR3 nucleotides read TGCGCCAGCAGCCAAGAGTCTCGAGGACACCATATCTACGAGCAGTACTTC. Translating gives CASSQESRGHHIYEQYF.

This clonotype was detected only a few times. The chain employs TRBV4-1 and TRBJ2-7; D is unresolved. Trimming cost V 5 bases and J 3 bases, with 14 bases left between them. In germline, CDR1 is MGHRA, CDR2 YSYEKL. The CDR3 loop spans 14 amino acids. CDR3 nucleotides: TGCGCCAGCAGCTCCGTAACCACCTACTACGAGCAGTACTTC. Its translation is CASSSVTTYYEQYF.

This clonotype showed up just once. The chain joins TRBV29-1 to TRBJ2-2; the D gene is possibly TRBD2 (5 bases). The germline gives CDR1 SQVTM, CDR2 ANQGSEA. The CDR3 length is 13 residues. Trimming pared 6 bases from V and 4 bases from J, leaving 12 bases between. The CDR3 reads CSVEGAVTGELFF. The CDR3 DNA reads TGCAGCGTCGAGGGAGCGGTCACCGGGGAGCTGTTTTTT.

The rearrangement uses TRBV6-5 and TRBJ2-2, with D possibly TRBD1 on 6 matching bases. With 6 bases removed from V and 2 bases from J, the gap between germline ends came to 10 bases. The CDR3 is 14 residues long. Germline V lookup: CDR1 MNHEY, CDR2 SVGAGI. In nucleotides, the CDR3 is TGTGCCAGCAGGGGGACACCTAACACCGGGGAGCTGTTTTTT. Amino acids: CASRGTPNTGELFF.

This clonotype turned up a few times. The chain employs TRBV19 and TRBJ1-1, with 7 bases aligning to TRBD1. The CDR3 covers 13 residues. The junction had 8 bases not matched to a gene; V was cut back by 10 bases and J by 3 bases. From germline, CDR1 is LNHDA and CDR2 SQIVND (reference sequence). The CDR3 here is CATVDRTYTEAFF. The CDR3 bases are TGTGCCACCGTGGACAGGACTTACACTGAAGCTTTCTTT.